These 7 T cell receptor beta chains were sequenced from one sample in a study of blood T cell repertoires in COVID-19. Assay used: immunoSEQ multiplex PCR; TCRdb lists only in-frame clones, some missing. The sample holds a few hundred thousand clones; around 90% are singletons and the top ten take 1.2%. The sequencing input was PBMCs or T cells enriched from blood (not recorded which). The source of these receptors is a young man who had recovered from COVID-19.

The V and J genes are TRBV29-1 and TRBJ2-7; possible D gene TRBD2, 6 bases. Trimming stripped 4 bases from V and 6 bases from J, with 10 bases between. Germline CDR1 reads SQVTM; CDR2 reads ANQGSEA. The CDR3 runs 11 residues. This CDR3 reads CSVVEGPEQYF. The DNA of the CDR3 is TGCAGCGTTGTGGAGGGACCCGAGCAGTACTTC.

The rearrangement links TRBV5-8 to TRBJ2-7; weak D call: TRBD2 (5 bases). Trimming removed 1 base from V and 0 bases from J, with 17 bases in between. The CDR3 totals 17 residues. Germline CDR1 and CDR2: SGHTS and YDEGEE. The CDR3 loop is CASSLSSGNHRSYEQYF. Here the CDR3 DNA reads TGTGCCAGCAGCTTGAGCTCCGGGAATCATCGCTCCTACGAGCAGTACTTC.

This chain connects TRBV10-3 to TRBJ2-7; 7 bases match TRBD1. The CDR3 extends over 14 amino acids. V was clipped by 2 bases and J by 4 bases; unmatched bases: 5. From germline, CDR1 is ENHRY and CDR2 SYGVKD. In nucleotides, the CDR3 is TGTGCCATCAGTGAGACAGGGGTCGGATACGAGCAGTACTTC. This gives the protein CAISETGVGYEQYF.

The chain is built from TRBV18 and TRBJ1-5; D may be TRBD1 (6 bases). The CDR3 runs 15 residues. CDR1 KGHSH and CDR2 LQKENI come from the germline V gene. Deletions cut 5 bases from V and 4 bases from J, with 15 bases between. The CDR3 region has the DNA TGTGCCAGCTCAACCACCCGGGACAAGAATCAGCCCCAGCATTTT. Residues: CASSTTRDKNQPQHF. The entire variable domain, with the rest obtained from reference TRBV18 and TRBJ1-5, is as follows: NAGVMQNPRHLVRRRGQEARLRCSPMKGHSHVYWYRQLPEEGLKFMVYLQKENIIDESGMPKERFSAEFPKEGPSILRIQQVVRGDSAAYFCASSTTRDKNQPQHFGDGTRLSIL.

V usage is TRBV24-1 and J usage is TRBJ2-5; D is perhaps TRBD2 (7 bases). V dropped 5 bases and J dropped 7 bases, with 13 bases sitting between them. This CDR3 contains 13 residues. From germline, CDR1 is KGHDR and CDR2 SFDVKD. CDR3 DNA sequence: TGTGCCACCAGTGCTGGGGGGGCCGGGACCCAGTACTTC. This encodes CATSAGGAGTQYF.

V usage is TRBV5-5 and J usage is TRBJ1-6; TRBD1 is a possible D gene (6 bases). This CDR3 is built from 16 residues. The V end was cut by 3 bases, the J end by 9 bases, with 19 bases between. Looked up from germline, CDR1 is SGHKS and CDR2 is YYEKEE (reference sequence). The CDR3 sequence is CASSSLWGGAGSPLHF. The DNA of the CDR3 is TGTGCCAGCAGCTCGCTCTGGGGGGGGGCCGGTTCACCCCTCCACTTT.

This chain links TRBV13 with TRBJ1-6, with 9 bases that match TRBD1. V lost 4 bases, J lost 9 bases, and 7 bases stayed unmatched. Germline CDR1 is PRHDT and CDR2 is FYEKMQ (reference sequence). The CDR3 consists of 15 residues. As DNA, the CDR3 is TGTGCCAGCAGCTCGGGACAGGGCGATGGTTCACCCCTCCACTTT. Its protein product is CASSSGQGDGSPLHF.